The 15 T cell receptor beta chains reported below all come from one sample, sequenced in a study of CD8 T cells in Susac syndrome (dated by TCRdb to 2018 to 2020). The library was made by the immunoSEQ multiplex PCR assay. RNA was extracted using the RNeasy kit, and roughly 0.45 to 1 microgram was reverse transcribed with random hexamers. Starting from the raw public reads, TCRdb applied fastp trimming at Q25, assembled clones with MiXCR and retained in-frame beta chains. Every CDR3 protein is listed once, alongside the most common genes and DNA of its rows. This sample lists just over 150,000 distinct CDR3 sequences; around 95% were detected once. The top ten hold 0.14% to 0.15% of the sample. The sequencing sample was made of CD8+ T cells from PBMCs. The receptors here all came from a human donor with multiple sclerosis.

V and J are TRBV20-1 and TRBJ2-7; D perhaps matches TRBD2 (5 bases). The germline CDR1 and CDR2 sequences are DFQATT and SNEGSKA (reference sequence). The CDR3 sequence is 11 residues long. Trimming left V 6 bases short and J 2 bases short, with 8 bases between. CDR3 sequence: CSAIGTYEQYF. The DNA for the CDR3 is TGCAGTGCAATCGGGACCTACGAGCAGTACTTC.

This sequence joins TRBV3-1 and TRBJ2-1, with 7 bases that match TRBD2. Germline V lookup: CDR1 LGHDT, CDR2 YNNKEL (reference sequence). The CDR3 totals 16 residues. Trimming removed 2 bases from V and 1 base from J; junction bases left unmatched: 5. The CDR3 nucleotides read TGTGCCAGCAGCCAATTCTTCGGGGGGTCCTACAATGAGCAGTTCTTC. This encodes CASSQFFGGSYNEQFF.

The chain combines TRBV30 with TRBJ1-1; possibly TRBD1 for D (5 bases). CDR1 and CDR2 from the germline V gene are GTSNPN and SVGIG (reference sequence). V was pared by 4 bases and J by 5 bases, with 14 bases between. The CDR3 spans 13 residues. CDR3 DNA: TGTGCCTGGACCGGAGGGGCGCGTACTGAAGCTTTCTTT. This sequence encodes CAWTGGARTEAFF.

The sample holds one count of this clonotype. The J gene is TRBJ2-4, the V gene TRBV5-1, with D possibly matching TRBD2 (7 bases). The V and J ends lost 4 bases and 5 bases respectively, with 25 bases between them. There are 18 residues in the CDR3. CDR1 and CDR2 (germline): SGHRS, YFSETQ. The CDR3 reads CASSPSSRGASPQNIQYF. Written as DNA, the CDR3 is TGCGCCAGCAGCCCGTCCTCTCGGGGGGCCTCTCCCCAAAACATTCAGTACTTC.

This chain connects TRBV30 to TRBJ1-1; the match to TRBD1 covers 10 bases. Losses at the gene ends were 2 bases for V and 5 bases for J; bases not matched to a gene: 8. This CDR3 is 15 amino acids long. Germline-derived CDR1 and CDR2 are GTSNPN and SVGIG (reference sequence). The CDR3 DNA follows: TGTGCCTGGAGTTTCCGGACAGGGGGAGGGACTGAAGCTTTCTTT. Its translation: CAWSFRTGGGTEAFF. The full variable domain, rest sourced from reference TRBV30 and TRBJ1-1, is SQTIHQWPATLVQPVGSPLSLECTVEGTSNPNLYWYRQAAGRGLQLLFYSVGIGQISSEVPQNLSASRPQDRQFILSSKKLLLSDSGFYLCAWSFRTGGGTEAFFGQGTRLTVV.

The rearrangement uses TRBV7-8 and TRBJ1-5; D uncertain. Trimming removed 7 bases from V and 0 bases from J, with 10 bases in between. The CDR3 runs 14 residues. The germline V gene encodes CDR1 SGHVS and CDR2 FQNEAQ. The CDR3 sequence: CASTDTYSNQPQHF. In nucleotides, the CDR3 is TGTGCCAGCACTGACACCTATAGCAATCAGCCCCAGCATTTT.

This rearrangement joins TRBV14 to TRBJ2-1; D is unclear. Trimming removed 0 bases from V and 2 bases from J, with 5 bases in between. The CDR3 is 14 amino acids. Germline loops: CDR1 SGHDN, CDR2 FVKESK. CDR3 in amino acids: CASSQDRTYNEQFF. The CDR3 DNA is TGTGCCAGCAGCCAAGATCGAACCTACAATGAGCAGTTCTTC.

This chain connects TRBV3-1 to TRBJ2-3; weak D call: TRBD2 (5 bases). The CDR3 has 16 amino acids. V was trimmed by 0 bases and J by 0 bases, leaving 10 bases between them. From germline, CDR1 is LGHDT and CDR2 YNNKEL (reference sequence). The CDR3 sequence is CASSQDRRTSTDTQYF. The DNA of the CDR3 is TGTGCCAGCAGCCAAGATAGGAGGACTAGCACAGATACGCAGTATTTT.

The gene calls are TRBV25-1 and TRBJ1-3; D call uncertain. The germline V gene has CDR1 MGHDK and CDR2 SYGVNS. Trimming removed 3 bases at V and 0 bases at J, with 9 bases between. The CDR3 runs 15 residues. The CDR3 sequence is CASSEPGSSGNTIYF. CDR3 coding DNA: TGTGCCAGCAGTGAGCCCGGAAGCTCTGGAAACACCATATATTTT.

The chain joins TRBV27 to TRBJ1-5; D might be TRBD1 (6 bases). CDR1 is MNHEY and CDR2 is SMNVEV in the germline V gene (reference sequence). V lost 7 bases and J 0 bases, leaving 13 bases between the germline ends. The CDR3 sequence is 15 residues long. The CDR3 nucleotides are TGTGCCAGCAAATACTCGACAGGTAGCAATCAGCCCCAGCATTTT. As protein: CASKYSTGSNQPQHF.

The chain uses TRBV27 and TRBJ2-1; 7 bases line up with TRBD2. The CDR3 sequence is 15 residues long. The V gene end was trimmed by 3 bases and the J gene end by 2 bases; junction bases not matched to a gene: 4. Germline V gene sequence: CDR1 MNHEY, CDR2 SMNVEV (reference sequence). For the CDR3, the DNA is TGTGCCAGCAGTTTCGTGGGGAGGGCCTACAATGAGCAGTTCTTC. It translates to CASSFVGRAYNEQFF.

The chain is built from TRBV5-1 and TRBJ2-7, with a tentative D call TRBD1 (5 bases). Trimming took 2 bases from V and 4 from J, leaving 10 bases between them. The germline gives CDR1 SGHRS, CDR2 YFSETQ. The CDR3 runs 13 residues. In nucleotides, the CDR3 is TGCGCCAGCAGCTTTGGGGCAGGGTACGAGCAGTACTTC. Amino acid sequence: CASSFGAGYEQYF.

The rearrangement links TRBV14 to TRBJ2-7; possibly TRBD1 for D (6 bases). Germline V gene data show CDR1 as SGHDN and CDR2 as FVKESK. CDR3 length: 14 amino acids. The V and J ends lost 4 bases and 2 bases respectively, with 12 bases between them. CDR3 sequence (DNA): TGTGCCAGCAGCCTTCGGACAGCCACCTACGAGCAGTACTTC. Its translation is CASSLRTATYEQYF.

V gene TRBV7-9 combines with J gene TRBJ2-2; TRBD1 agrees at 10 bases. With V trimmed by 5 bases and J by 4 bases, 7 bases remained unmatched. The CDR3 consists of 16 residues. The V gene's germline CDR1 is SEHNR and CDR2 FQNEAQ (reference sequence). CDR3 nucleotides: TGTGCCAGCAGCGAGACAGGGGGCGCACGCACCGGGGAGCTGTTTTTT. Residues: CASSETGGARTGELFF.

The chain uses TRBV4-2 and TRBJ1-6, with 8 bases that match TRBD1. Trimming cost V 0 bases and J 10 bases; bases outside gene matches: 5. The V gene's germline CDR1 is LGHNA and CDR2 YNFKEQ. CDR3 length: 15 residues. CDR3 nucleotides: TGTGCCAGCAGCCAAGATCCAGGGGGCGGGTCACCCCTCCACTTT. Amino acids: CASSQDPGGGSPLHF.